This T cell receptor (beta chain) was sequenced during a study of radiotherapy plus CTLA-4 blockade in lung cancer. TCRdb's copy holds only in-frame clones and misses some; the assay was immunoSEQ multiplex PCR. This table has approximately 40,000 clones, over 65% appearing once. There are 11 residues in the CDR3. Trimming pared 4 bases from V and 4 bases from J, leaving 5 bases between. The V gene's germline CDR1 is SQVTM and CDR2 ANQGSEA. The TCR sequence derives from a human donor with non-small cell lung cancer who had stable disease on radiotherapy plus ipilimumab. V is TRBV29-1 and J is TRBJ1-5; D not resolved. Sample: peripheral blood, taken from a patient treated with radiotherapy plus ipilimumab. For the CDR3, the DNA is TGCAGCGTTGGATCTAATCAGCCCCAGCATTTT. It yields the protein CSVGSNQPQHF. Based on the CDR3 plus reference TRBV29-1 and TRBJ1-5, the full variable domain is SAVISQKPSRDICQRGTSLTIQCQVDSQVTMMFWYRQQPGQSLTLIATANQGSEATYESGFVIDKFPISRPNLTFSTLTVSNMSPEDSSIYLCSVGSNQPQHFGDGTRLSIL.